Listed below are T cell receptor beta chains from one sample, sequenced in a study of shared clonotypes between healthy human individuals. Generated by immunoSEQ multiplex PCR, the TCRdb table keeps only in-frame clones and is missing some. Altogether about 2.2 million clones are present, over 85% being singletons, with the ten largest covering approximately 1.6%. Sequencing was done on a sample of naive CD8+ T cells from PBMCs. Receptors were obtained from a man in his late teens or twenties in good health. Some clones in this sample may be carry-over from other donors' samples. The CDR3 runs from the conserved cysteine through the conserved F or W. Each record gives: V gene, D gene, clone size, J gene, CDR3 DNA, CDR3 protein. The D gene is left open where the match is weak. The listing skips clone size in some rows; elsewhere it reads once, few, many or a size class.

V: TRBV4-1
D: .
size: .
J: TRBJ2-7
DNA: TGCGCCAGCAGCCCGAGGGGGGCTCAGGGGACCTACGAGCAGTACTTC
CDR3: CASSPRGAQGTYEQYF

V: TRBV18
D: TRBD1
size: once
J: TRBJ1-3
DNA: TGTGCCAGCTCGACAGGGAGGGAAAGATACGGAAACACCATATATTTT
CDR3: CASSTGRERYGNTIYF

V: TRBV29-1
D: .
size: .
J: TRBJ2-5
DNA: TGCAGCGTTGGGCTTGCGGCTGAGCAGTACTTC
CDR3: CSVGLAAEQYF

V: TRBV27
D: TRBD1
size: .
J: TRBJ2-7
DNA: TGTGCCAGCAGTCCGAGACCCGAGGGACAGGGGAACGAGCAGTACTTC
CDR3: CASSPRPEGQGNEQYF

V: TRBV12-5
D: .
size: .
J: TRBJ2-6
DNA: TGTGCTAGTGGTTTGTCTCACCCCGCTTGGGCAGGGGCCCCCTCTGGGGCCAACGTCCTGACTTTC
CDR3: CASGLSHPAWAGAPSGANVLTF

V: TRBV11-2
D: TRBD1
size: .
J: TRBJ2-1
DNA: TGTGCCAGCAGCTTGGGGGACAGTTACAATGAGCAGTTCTTC
CDR3: CASSLGDSYNEQFF

V: TRBV27
D: .
size: .
J: TRBJ2-1
DNA: TGTGCCAGCAGTTTAACTTACGGGTTGAACAATGAGCAGTTCTTC
CDR3: CASSLTYGLNNEQFF

V: TRBV2
D: TRBD1
size: .
J: TRBJ1-6
DNA: TGTGCCAGCAGCGACAGGGTTTACAATTCACCCCTCCACTTT
CDR3: CASSDRVYNSPLHF

V: TRBV10-3
D: TRBD1
size: .
J: TRBJ2-2
DNA: TGTGCCATCAGTGAGTCCGGGACAGGGCGCACCGGGGAGCTGTTTTTT
CDR3: CAISESGTGRTGELFF

V: TRBV5-1
D: TRBD2
size: .
J: TRBJ2-7
DNA: TGCGCCAGCAGCTTGGTTCCTAGCGGGAGACCCCCCGGAGAGCAGTACTTC
CDR3: CASSLVPSGRPPGEQYF

V: TRBV11-3
D: .
size: .
J: TRBJ2-5
DNA: TGTGCCAGCAGCTTATCAGGAGCACAAGAGACCCAGTACTTC
CDR3: CASSLSGAQETQYF

V: TRBV7-8
D: .
size: .
J: TRBJ2-5
DNA: TGTGCCAGCAGCTTAGAGAGGGTAGAGACCCAGTACTTC
CDR3: CASSLERVETQYF

V: TRBV27
D: TRBD1
size: .
J: TRBJ2-3
DNA: TGTGCCAGCACAGGGGGCTTAGATACGCAGTATTTT
CDR3: CASTGGLDTQYF

V: TRBV27
D: TRBD1
size: .
J: TRBJ1-1
DNA: TGTGCCAGCCGGACAGGGCTCATGAACACTGAAGCTTTCTTT
CDR3: CASRTGLMNTEAFF

V: TRBV5-3
D: TRBD2
size: .
J: TRBJ2-3
DNA: TGTGCCAGAAGCCGGAGCGGGAACTCTAGCACAGATACGCAGTATTTT
CDR3: CARSRSGNSSTDTQYF

V: TRBV4-1
D: .
size: once
J: TRBJ2-1
DNA: TGCGCCAGCAGCCAAGGGACATCGGGATCCTACAATGAGCAGTTCTTC
CDR3: CASSQGTSGSYNEQFF

V: TRBV5-6
D: .
size: .
J: TRBJ2-7
DNA: TGTGCCAGCAGCCCCCGACATGGGGGAGTCTACGAGCAGTACTTC
CDR3: CASSPRHGGVYEQYF

V: TRBV27
D: TRBD2
size: .
J: TRBJ2-3
DNA: TGTGCCAGCAGTTCAGGACTAGCGGGGACGGATACGCAGTATTTT
CDR3: CASSSGLAGTDTQYF

V: TRBV2
D: .
size: .
J: TRBJ1-1
DNA: TGTGCCAGCAGTCGGGGGGCGAACACTGAAGCTTTCTTT
CDR3: CASSRGANTEAFF

V: TRBV28
D: .
size: .
J: TRBJ2-1
DNA: TGTGCCAGCAGTCCCCGACTCCTCGTTGAGCAGTTCTTC
CDR3: CASSPRLLVEQFF

V: TRBV15
D: .
size: .
J: TRBJ1-4
DNA: TGTGCCACCAGCAGAGCAAATCTCCTGATTGGTGAAAAACTGTTTTTT
CDR3: CATSRANLLIGEKLFF

V: TRBV4-1
D: TRBD2
size: once
J: TRBJ2-3
DNA: TGCGCCAGCAGCCGAACTAGCGGGAGGGGGGGAGATACGCAGTATTTT
CDR3: CASSRTSGRGGDTQYF

V: TRBV7-9
D: .
size: .
J: TRBJ2-1
DNA: TGTGCCAGCAGCTTTCAATCAGGGGTCAATGAGCAGTTCTTC
CDR3: CASSFQSGVNEQFF

V: TRBV9
D: TRBD1
size: once
J: TRBJ2-2
DNA: TGTGCCAGCAGCTCGAATACCGGACAGGGCACACTAACGAACACCGGGGAGCTGTTTTTT
CDR3: CASSSNTGQGTLTNTGELFF

V: TRBV27
D: .
size: .
J: TRBJ1-5
DNA: TGTGCCAGCAGCAAGACGGGCTATAGCAATCAGCCCCAGCATTTT
CDR3: CASSKTGYSNQPQHF

V: TRBV7-9
D: .
size: .
J: TRBJ2-5
DNA: TGTGCCAGCAGCCCCGGGACACTCAAAGAGACCCAGTACTTC
CDR3: CASSPGTLKETQYF

V: TRBV27
D: .
size: .
J: TRBJ1-4
DNA: TGTGCCAGCAGCATGGAGGGGAAACCTAATGAAAAACTGTTTTTT
CDR3: CASSMEGKPNEKLFF

V: TRBV19
D: TRBD1
size: .
J: TRBJ2-5
DNA: TGTGCCAGTAGCCCGGGACAGAGGAGGACAGAGACCCAGTACTTC
CDR3: CASSPGQRRTETQYF

V: TRBV11-1
D: .
size: once
J: TRBJ2-3
DNA: TGTGCCAGCAGCCCCGGGACGGATACGCAGTATTTT
CDR3: CASSPGTDTQYF

V: TRBV11-2
D: .
size: .
J: TRBJ2-7
DNA: TGTGCCAGCAGCTCCGCTGGGACGGGCTGGGAGCAGTACTTC
CDR3: CASSSAGTGWEQYF

V: TRBV29-1
D: TRBD2
size: .
J: TRBJ2-3
DNA: TGCAGCGTTACCCCGACTAGCGGGACAGCAGATACGCAGTATTTT
CDR3: CSVTPTSGTADTQYF

V: TRBV19
D: TRBD2
size: once
J: TRBJ2-1
DNA: TGTGCCAGTAGCTCGCCGGGACTAGCTCTCCTTAGGGAGCAGTTCTTC
CDR3: CASSSPGLALLREQFF

V: TRBV5-1
D: .
size: .
J: TRBJ1-2
DNA: TGCGCCAGCAGCTTGGCTGCAGGGAGGCATGGCTACACCTTC
CDR3: CASSLAAGRHGYTF

V: TRBV4-3
D: .
size: .
J: TRBJ2-7
DNA: TGCGCCAGCAGCCAAGGCCCATCCGGGTCCGGCGAGCAGTACTTC
CDR3: CASSQGPSGSGEQYF

V: TRBV11-2
D: .
size: .
J: TRBJ2-3
DNA: TGTGCCAGCAGCTTAGATCAGGGGACTCTGGGGGATGCAGATACGCAGTATTTT
CDR3: CASSLDQGTLGDADTQYF

V: TRBV6-6
D: .
size: .
J: TRBJ2-7
DNA: TGTGCCAGCAGTCCCCGGGCGTTAGTGGACGAGCAGTACTTC
CDR3: CASSPRALVDEQYF

V: TRBV20-1
D: .
size: .
J: TRBJ2-7
DNA: TGCAGTGCAAGACAAGCCTACGAGCAGTACTTC
CDR3: CSARQAYEQYF

V: TRBV7-3
D: .
size: .
J: TRBJ2-7
DNA: TGTGCCAGCAGCTTAGTACAGAGCTACGAGCAGTACTTC
CDR3: CASSLVQSYEQYF

V: TRBV5-1
D: .
size: .
J: TRBJ2-7
DNA: TGCGCCAGCAGCTTGGAGGGGAACCGTCCCTACGAGCAGTACTTC
CDR3: CASSLEGNRPYEQYF

V: TRBV10-2
D: .
size: once
J: TRBJ2-7
DNA: TGCGCCAGCAGTACTGGGGGCGAAGGACTCCACCTGCGGTACTTC
CDR3: CASSTGGEGLHLRYF

V: TRBV28
D: .
size: .
J: TRBJ1-1
DNA: TGTGCCAGCAGCCTGATTCGGGGGGCGGAGGACACTGAAGCTTTCTTT
CDR3: CASSLIRGAEDTEAFF

V: TRBV9
D: .
size: .
J: TRBJ2-3
DNA: TGTGCCAGCAGCCCAGAATATGCGGTAACAGATACGCAGTATTTT
CDR3: CASSPEYAVTDTQYF

V: TRBV7-6
D: TRBD1
size: .
J: TRBJ2-7
DNA: TGTGCCAGCAGCCCGGACAGGTTCTACGAGCAGTACTTC
CDR3: CASSPDRFYEQYF

V: TRBV18
D: .
size: once
J: TRBJ2-7
DNA: TGTGCCAGCTCACAGGCAGGGGTTGCCCACGAGCAGTACTTC
CDR3: CASSQAGVAHEQYF

V: TRBV4-2
D: TRBD2
size: .
J: TRBJ2-7
DNA: TGTGCCAGCAGCCAAGATTTGCCCCCCCGGACTAGCGGGAGGGTAAAACCCTACGAGCAGTACTTC
CDR3: CASSQDLPPRTSGRVKPYEQYF

V: TRBV28
D: .
size: once
J: TRBJ2-7
DNA: TGTGCCAGCAGTTTACTGGATAATGGAGGGCCCTCCTACGAGCAGTACTTC
CDR3: CASSLLDNGGPSYEQYF

V: TRBV11-3
D: .
size: .
J: TRBJ2-7
DNA: TGTGCCAGCACACGAAATGGCGAGCAGTACTTC
CDR3: CASTRNGEQYF

V: TRBV4-3
D: .
size: .
J: TRBJ1-2
DNA: TGCGCCAGCAGCCAAGGTTTGCGGCCCTATGGCTACACCTTC
CDR3: CASSQGLRPYGYTF

V: TRBV4-3
D: TRBD1
size: .
J: TRBJ1-1
DNA: TGCGCCAGCAGCCAACTAACCGGGACAGGGTACACTGAAGCTTTCTTT
CDR3: CASSQLTGTGYTEAFF

V: TRBV28
D: .
size: .
J: TRBJ1-5
DNA: TGTGCCAGCAGTTTATCCCCACGGCTTAGCAATCAGCCCCAGCATTTT
CDR3: CASSLSPRLSNQPQHF

V: TRBV28
D: TRBD2
size: .
J: TRBJ2-1
DNA: TGTGCCAGCAGCGCTAGTGCGGGAGAGGGCAATGAGCAGTTCTTC
CDR3: CASSASAGEGNEQFF

V: TRBV9
D: .
size: .
J: TRBJ2-3
DNA: TGTGCCAGCAGCGTAGATCTTAATACGCAGTATTTT
CDR3: CASSVDLNTQYF

V: TRBV2
D: .
size: .
J: TRBJ1-1
DNA: TGTGCCAGCAGTTCGGGCCCGATTCTTTCTAACCCTCACACTGAAGCTTTCTTT
CDR3: CASSSGPILSNPHTEAFF

V: TRBV15
D: .
size: .
J: TRBJ1-5
DNA: TGTGCCACCAGCAGCGGCAGGGACAATCAGCCCCAGCATTTT
CDR3: CATSSGRDNQPQHF

V: TRBV28
D: .
size: .
J: TRBJ1-5
DNA: TGTGCCAGCAGGAACCGTTTGGTGGGCAATCAGCCCCAGCATTTT
CDR3: CASRNRLVGNQPQHF

V: TRBV28
D: .
size: .
J: TRBJ1-1
DNA: TGTGCCAGCAGTCAGGAAGTTGGGTCGGTCGCTGAAGCTTTCTTT
CDR3: CASSQEVGSVAEAFF

V: TRBV27
D: TRBD1
size: .
J: TRBJ2-4
DNA: TGTGCCAGTGGGACAGTCGAAAACATTCAGTACTTC
CDR3: CASGTVENIQYF

V: TRBV15
D: TRBD2
size: .
J: TRBJ2-7
DNA: TGTGCCACCCGAAGGGAACTCCGACTAGCGGGCCACGAGCAGTACTTC
CDR3: CATRRELRLAGHEQYF

V: TRBV29-1
D: .
size: once
J: TRBJ2-7
DNA: TGCAGCGTTGCCGGGATGGGCGAGCAGTACTTC
CDR3: CSVAGMGEQYF

V: TRBV25-1
D: .
size: .
J: TRBJ1-2
DNA: TGTGCCAGCAGTGAATTTTCGGCCGGCAACTATGGCTACACCTTC
CDR3: CASSEFSAGNYGYTF